The T cell receptor (beta chain) described here comes from a study of shared clonotypes between healthy human individuals. At the level of the study: Serving as donors were two women and a few men, whose ages spanned 18 to 49.

Germline assignment: CDR1 MNHNS and CDR2 SASEGT. This CDR3 comprises 14 residues. The V gene lost 0 bases and the J gene lost 8 bases, with 13 bases spanning the gap. DNA at around 200 ng, around 30,000 T cell genomes, went into sorted-subset replicate PCRs. Data came from immunoSEQ multiplex PCR; TCRdb stores just in-frame clones and leaves some out. The sample includes about 680,000 clones, less than 85% of them seen just once. The specimen sequenced was memory CD4+ T cells sorted from blood. Sample subset: CD45RA-negative fraction. The V gene is TRBV6-1, the J gene TRBJ1-2, with D maybe TRBD1 (5 bases). The sequence came from a woman aged 25 to 39 in good health. The CDR3 sequence is CASSEALGGTGYTF. The CDR3 DNA sequence: TGTGCCAGCAGTGAAGCGCTTGGGGGGACCGGCTACACCTTC.